Listed here is a single TCR beta chain. As yet, its antigen is unknown. This sample was taken from a study of cytomegalovirus exposure and HLA in healthy donors. Study details: Prior work identified around 100 million unique TCR beta sequences in 190 million or so T cells.

PCR involved 60 Vbeta and 13 Jbeta primers. TCRdb keeps only in-frame clones here, not all; method: immunoSEQ multiplex PCR. This table holds about 55,000 clones, 65% to 85% found once. J gave up 5 bases and V 4 bases, and 6 bases lay outside the gene matches. Germline loops: CDR1 SGHRS, CDR2 YFSETQ. This CDR3 spans 14 amino acids. Notes on the study in general: Accurate HLA-A and HLA-B prediction from TCR beta sequences was reported for most subjects. Later findings reportedly placed an Asian-associated ancestry cluster below the approximately 650-donor mean for N-insertions. One variant, a missense change in DCLRE1C, was linked in a later analysis to TCR beta V- and J-gene trimming.

The sequenced sample was PBMCs. The receptor comes from a female donor in good health and CMV-seronegative. The rearrangement uses TRBV5-1 and TRBJ2-5, with 9 positions matching TRBD1. CDR3 DNA sequence: TGCGCCAGCAGCCCAGGACAGGGGCGGGAGACCCAGTACTTC. Translated, it gives CASSPGQGRETQYF. Looking up the rest from reference TRBV5-1 and TRBJ2-5 gives the full variable domain: KAGVTQTPRYLIKTRGQQVTLSCSPISGHRSVSWYQQTPGQGLQFLFEYFSETQRNKGNFPGRFSGRQFSNSRSEMNVSTLELGDSALYLCASSPGQGRETQYFGPGTRLLVL.